This is a list of T cell receptor beta chains from one sample in a study of blood T cell repertoires in COVID-19. Generated by immunoSEQ multiplex PCR, the TCRdb table keeps only in-frame clones and is missing some. The sample has about 280,000 clones, around nine tenths seen once; the top ten hold approximately 0.94%. The sequenced material came from peripheral blood. The receptors originated from a woman between 40 and 55 years old who had recovered from COVID-19. CDR3s include the opening cysteine and the closing phenylalanine or tryptophan. Some rows mark clone size as missing; the rest say once, few, many or name a class of expanded clone.

clone size: -; V gene: TRBV6-5; J gene: TRBJ2-7; CDR3 protein: CASSQPGLAYEQYF
clone size: -; V gene: TRBV5-4; J gene: TRBJ2-2; CDR3 protein: CASSLDARELFF
clone size: -; V gene: TRBV6-5; J gene: TRBJ2-7; CDR3 protein: CASSLTSSEQYF
clone size: once; V gene: TRBV2; J gene: TRBJ2-7; CDR3 protein: CASTNRGLVLYF
clone size: -; V gene: TRBV28; J gene: TRBJ2-3; CDR3 protein: CASRGATGTDTQYF
clone size: -; V gene: TRBV5-4; J gene: TRBJ2-1; CDR3 protein: CASTQRVSSGLAEREQFF
clone size: -; V gene: TRBV19; J gene: TRBJ2-7; CDR3 protein: CASSDRDRDYEQYF
clone size: -; V gene: TRBV19; J gene: TRBJ2-4; CDR3 protein: CASSPPRTSGRENIQYF
clone size: -; V gene: TRBV18; J gene: TRBJ2-1; CDR3 protein: CASSPRQGSSGKVDEQFF
clone size: -; V gene: TRBV29-1; J gene: TRBJ1-1; CDR3 protein: CSVQQGSEAFF
clone size: -; V gene: TRBV4-2; J gene: TRBJ2-3; CDR3 protein: CASSQEQRSDTQYF
clone size: -; V gene: TRBV2; J gene: TRBJ2-1; CDR3 protein: CAGKTGSYNEQFF
clone size: -; V gene: TRBV14; J gene: TRBJ2-1; CDR3 protein: CASSQTGVGPLNEQFF
clone size: -; V gene: TRBV19; J gene: TRBJ1-3; CDR3 protein: CASSTTGSSGNTIYF